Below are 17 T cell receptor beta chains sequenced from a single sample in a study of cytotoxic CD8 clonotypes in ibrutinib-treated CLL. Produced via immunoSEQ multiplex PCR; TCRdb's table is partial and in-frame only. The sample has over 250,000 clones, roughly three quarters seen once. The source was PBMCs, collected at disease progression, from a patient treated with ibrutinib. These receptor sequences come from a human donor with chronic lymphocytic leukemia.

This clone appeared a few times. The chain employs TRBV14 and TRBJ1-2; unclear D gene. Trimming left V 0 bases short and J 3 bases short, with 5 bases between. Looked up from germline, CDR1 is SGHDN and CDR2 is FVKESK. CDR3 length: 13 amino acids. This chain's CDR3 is CASSQDTYYGYTF. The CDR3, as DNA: TGTGCCAGCAGCCAAGACACCTACTATGGCTACACCTTC.

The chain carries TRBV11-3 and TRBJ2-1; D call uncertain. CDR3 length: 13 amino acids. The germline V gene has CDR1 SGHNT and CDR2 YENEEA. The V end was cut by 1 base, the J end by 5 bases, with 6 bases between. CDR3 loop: CASSLGTNNEQFF. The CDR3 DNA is TGTGCCAGCAGCTTAGGCACGAACAATGAGCAGTTCTTC.

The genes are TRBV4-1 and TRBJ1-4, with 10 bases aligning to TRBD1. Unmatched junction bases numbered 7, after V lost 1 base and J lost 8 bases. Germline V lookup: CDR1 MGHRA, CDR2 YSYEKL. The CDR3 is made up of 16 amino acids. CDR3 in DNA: TGCGCCAGCAGCCAAGGACAGGGGGCGCAGACCGAAAAACTGTTTTTT. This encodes CASSQGQGAQTEKLFF.

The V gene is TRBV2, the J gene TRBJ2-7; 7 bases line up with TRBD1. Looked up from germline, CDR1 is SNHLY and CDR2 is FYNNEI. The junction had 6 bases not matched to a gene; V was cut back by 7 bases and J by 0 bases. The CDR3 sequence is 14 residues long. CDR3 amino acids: CASKVGTDSYEQYF. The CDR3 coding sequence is TGTGCCAGCAAGGTTGGGACAGACTCCTACGAGCAGTACTTC. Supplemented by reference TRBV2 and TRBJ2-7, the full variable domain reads EPEVTQTPSHQVTQMGQEVILRCVPISNHLYFYWYRQILGQKVEFLVSFYNNEISEKSEIFDDQFSVERPDGSNFTLKIRSTKLEDSAMYFCASKVGTDSYEQYFGPGTRLTVT.

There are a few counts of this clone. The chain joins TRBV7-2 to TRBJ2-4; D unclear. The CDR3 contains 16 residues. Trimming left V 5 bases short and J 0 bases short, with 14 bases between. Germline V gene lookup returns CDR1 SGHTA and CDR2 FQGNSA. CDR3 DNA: TGTGCCAGCAGCCTATTACCCGGTCTAGCCAAAAACATTCAGTACTTC. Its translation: CASSLLPGLAKNIQYF.

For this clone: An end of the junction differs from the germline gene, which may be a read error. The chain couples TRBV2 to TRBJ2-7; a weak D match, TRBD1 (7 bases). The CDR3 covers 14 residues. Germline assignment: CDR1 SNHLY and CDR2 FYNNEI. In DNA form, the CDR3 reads TGTGCCATAGGAGGGCCCGGGACAGCCTACGAACAGTACTTC. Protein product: CAIGGPGTAYEQYF.

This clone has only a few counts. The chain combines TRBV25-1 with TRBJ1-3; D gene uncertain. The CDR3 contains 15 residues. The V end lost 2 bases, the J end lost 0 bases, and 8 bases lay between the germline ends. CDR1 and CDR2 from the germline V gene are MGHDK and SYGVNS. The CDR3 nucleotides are TGTGCCAGCAGTGAAGGCGGCCTCTCTGGAAACACCATATATTTT. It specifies CASSEGGLSGNTIYF. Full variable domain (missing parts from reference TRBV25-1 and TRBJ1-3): EADIYQTPRYLVIGTGKKITLECSQTMGHDKMYWYQQDPGMELHLIHYSYGVNSTEKGDLSSESTVSRIRTEHFPLTLESARPSHTSQYLCASSEGGLSGNTIYFGEGSWLTVV.

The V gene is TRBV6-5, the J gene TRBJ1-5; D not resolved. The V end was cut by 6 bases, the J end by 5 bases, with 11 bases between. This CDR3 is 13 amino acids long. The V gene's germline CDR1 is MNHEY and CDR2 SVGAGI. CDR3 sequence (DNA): TGTGCCAGCAGCTGGACGGAAGATCAGCCCCAGCATTTT. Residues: CASSWTEDQPQHF.

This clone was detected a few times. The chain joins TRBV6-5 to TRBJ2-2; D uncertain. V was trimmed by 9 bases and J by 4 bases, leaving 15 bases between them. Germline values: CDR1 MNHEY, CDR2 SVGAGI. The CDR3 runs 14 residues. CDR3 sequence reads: CASRTGHITGELFF. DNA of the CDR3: TGTGCCAGTAGAACCGGGCACATCACCGGGGAGCTGTTTTTT.

The CDR3 nucleotides are TGTGCCAGCAGCTTGATTCAGAGCACCCAGCCGGGTGGCCTCCACTTT. Translation: CASSLIQSTQPGGLHF. The chain links TRBV5-5 to TRBJ1-6; D unclear. Trimming removed 1 base from V and 15 bases from J, with 23 bases in between. This CDR3 is built from 16 residues. CDR1 and CDR2 (germline): SGHKS, YYEKEE (reference sequence).

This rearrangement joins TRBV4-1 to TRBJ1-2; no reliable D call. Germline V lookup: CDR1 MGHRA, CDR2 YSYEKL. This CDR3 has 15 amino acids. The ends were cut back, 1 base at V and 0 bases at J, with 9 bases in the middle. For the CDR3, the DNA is TGCGCCAGCAGCCAAGTTCCGGGTCCTAACTATGGCTACACCTTC. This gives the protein CASSQVPGPNYGYTF.

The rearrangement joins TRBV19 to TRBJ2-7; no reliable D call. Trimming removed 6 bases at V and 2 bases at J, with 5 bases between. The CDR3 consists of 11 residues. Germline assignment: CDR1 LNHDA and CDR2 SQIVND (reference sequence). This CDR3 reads CASRGTYEQYF. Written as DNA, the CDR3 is TGTGCCAGTAGGGGAACCTACGAGCAGTACTTC.

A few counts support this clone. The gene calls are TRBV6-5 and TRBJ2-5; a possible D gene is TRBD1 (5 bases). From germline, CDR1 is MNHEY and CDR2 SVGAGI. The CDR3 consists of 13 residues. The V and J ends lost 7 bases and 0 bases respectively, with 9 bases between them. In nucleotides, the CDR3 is TGTGCCAGCAAGGACACCAACCAAGAGACCCAGTACTTC. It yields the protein CASKDTNQETQYF.

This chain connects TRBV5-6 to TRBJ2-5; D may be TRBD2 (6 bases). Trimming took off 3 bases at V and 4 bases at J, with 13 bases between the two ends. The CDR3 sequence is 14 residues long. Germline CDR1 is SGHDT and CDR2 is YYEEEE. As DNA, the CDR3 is TGTGCCAGCAGCTGGTGGCGGGGTGGAGAGACCCAGTACTTC. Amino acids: CASSWWRGGETQYF.

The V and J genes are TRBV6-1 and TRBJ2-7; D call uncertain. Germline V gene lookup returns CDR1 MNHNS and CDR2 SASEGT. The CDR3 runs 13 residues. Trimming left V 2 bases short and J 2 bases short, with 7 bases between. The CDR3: CASSEMAPYEQYF. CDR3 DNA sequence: TGTGCCAGCAGTGAAATGGCTCCCTACGAGCAGTACTTC.

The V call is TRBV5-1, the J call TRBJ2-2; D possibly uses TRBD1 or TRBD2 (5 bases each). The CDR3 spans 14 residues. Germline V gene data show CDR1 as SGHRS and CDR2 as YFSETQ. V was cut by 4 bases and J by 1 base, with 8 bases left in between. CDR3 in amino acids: CASSLGVNTGELFF. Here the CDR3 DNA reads TGCGCCAGCAGCCTGGGGGTGAACACCGGGGAGCTGTTTTTT.

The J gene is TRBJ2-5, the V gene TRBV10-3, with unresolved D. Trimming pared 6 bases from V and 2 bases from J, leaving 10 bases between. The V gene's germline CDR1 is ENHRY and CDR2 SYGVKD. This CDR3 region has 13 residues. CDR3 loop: CAISLDLQETQYF. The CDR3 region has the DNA TGTGCCATCAGCCTAGACTTACAAGAGACCCAGTACTTC.